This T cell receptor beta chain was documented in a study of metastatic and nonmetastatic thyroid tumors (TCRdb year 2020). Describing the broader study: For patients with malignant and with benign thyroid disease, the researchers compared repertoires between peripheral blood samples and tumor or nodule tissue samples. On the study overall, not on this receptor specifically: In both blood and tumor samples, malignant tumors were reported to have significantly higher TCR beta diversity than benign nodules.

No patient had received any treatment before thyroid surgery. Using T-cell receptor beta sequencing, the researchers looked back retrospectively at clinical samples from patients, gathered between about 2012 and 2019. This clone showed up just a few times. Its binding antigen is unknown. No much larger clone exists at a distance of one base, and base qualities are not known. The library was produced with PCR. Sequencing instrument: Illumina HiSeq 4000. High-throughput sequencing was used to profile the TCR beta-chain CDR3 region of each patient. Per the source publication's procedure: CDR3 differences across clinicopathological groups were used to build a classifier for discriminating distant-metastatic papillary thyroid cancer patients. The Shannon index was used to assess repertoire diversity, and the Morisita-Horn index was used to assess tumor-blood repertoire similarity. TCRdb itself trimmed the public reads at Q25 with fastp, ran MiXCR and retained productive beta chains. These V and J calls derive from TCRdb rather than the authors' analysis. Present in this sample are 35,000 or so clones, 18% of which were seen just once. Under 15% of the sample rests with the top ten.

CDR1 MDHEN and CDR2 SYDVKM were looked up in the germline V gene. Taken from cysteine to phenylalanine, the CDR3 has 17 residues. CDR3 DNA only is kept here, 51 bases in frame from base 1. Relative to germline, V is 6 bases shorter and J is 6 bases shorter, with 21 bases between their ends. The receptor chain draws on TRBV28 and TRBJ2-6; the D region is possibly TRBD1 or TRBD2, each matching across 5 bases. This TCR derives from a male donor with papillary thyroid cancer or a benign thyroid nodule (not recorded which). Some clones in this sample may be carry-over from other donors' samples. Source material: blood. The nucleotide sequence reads TGTGCCAGCAGGCCACGAGGGGTCCCCTTGTTGGCCAACGTCCTGACTTTC. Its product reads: CASRPRGVPLLANVLTF.